Listed here is a single T cell receptor beta chain. Its antigen remains undetermined. The input lacks base qualities; no much larger clone sits a single base away. This sample is part of a study of cytomegalovirus exposure and HLA in healthy donors (dated by TCRdb to about 2017). In the study overall: According to a later analysis, the roughly 120 validation repertoires were produced on the same platform as the 666 repertoires of the first cohort. The study was designed to test whether signatures of past pathogen exposure could be identified by cataloging public T cell receptors. Along with the roughly 670-subject first cohort, a separate validation cohort of over a hundred different subjects was used. To predict cytomegalovirus infection status, the study combined high-throughput TCR immunosequencing, statistical association of individual TCRs with disease status, and machine learning.

The paper's findings and limits, for the study overall: In vitro tests confirmed that a few of the cytomegalovirus-associated TCR beta chains recognize cytomegalovirus antigens. Most TCR sequences were observed very rarely across donors, whereas some public TCRs were present in many individuals. According to the authors, the approach could potentially be generalized to other disease states and immunological phenotypes. The validation cohort had no HLA typing available for a later analysis, so co-occurrence within that cohort was assessed over all 120 or so repertoires. A later analysis found that TCRs clustered in the first cohort also tended to co-occur in the 95 to 150 validation repertoires, with approximately 95% of cluster scores above 0. The classifier was reported to diagnose cytomegalovirus status with high specificity and sensitivity in both the original cohort and the validation cohort. In the study, 150 to 200 TCR beta chains were listed as associated with cytomegalovirus.

Donors formed part of the validation cohort, which comprised 95 to 150 subjects and was distinct from the first cohort of 670 or so subjects. The library relied on the immunoSEQ multiplex PCR assay. Turning to the authors' computational methods: To diagnose cytomegalovirus status from the catalog of TCR beta chain sequences, a statistical classification framework was built. Not all clones reach the TCRdb copy of this immuneACCESS table, which keeps in-frame sequences only. Checked studies attribute under half of the gap to unresolved V genes and leave the rest unexplained. V, J and clone size derive from that table, while D and trimming were established from the DNA sequence. This sample comprises more than 55,000 clones, around 90% of them detected only once. The ten largest account for 1% to 1.5% of the sample. The germline ends are 23 bases apart after V is trimmed by 6 bases and J by 5 bases. In the germline V gene, CDR1 corresponds to SGHAT and CDR2 to FQNNGV. There are 16 amino acids in the CDR3, from cysteine to phenylalanine inclusive. Only the CDR3 portion is preserved as DNA: 48 bases, with reading frame beginning at the first base.

The sample was PBMCs. This receptor was identified in a woman aged 18-29 years in good health and CMV-seronegative. The sequence joins TRBV11-2 to TRBJ2-7; the D gene is perhaps TRBD1, from 5 matching bases. The DNA sequence is given as TGTGCCAGCAGACCTATAGGGGAAGAAGGAATCCACGAGCAGTACTTC. This codes for CASRPIGEEGIHEQYF.